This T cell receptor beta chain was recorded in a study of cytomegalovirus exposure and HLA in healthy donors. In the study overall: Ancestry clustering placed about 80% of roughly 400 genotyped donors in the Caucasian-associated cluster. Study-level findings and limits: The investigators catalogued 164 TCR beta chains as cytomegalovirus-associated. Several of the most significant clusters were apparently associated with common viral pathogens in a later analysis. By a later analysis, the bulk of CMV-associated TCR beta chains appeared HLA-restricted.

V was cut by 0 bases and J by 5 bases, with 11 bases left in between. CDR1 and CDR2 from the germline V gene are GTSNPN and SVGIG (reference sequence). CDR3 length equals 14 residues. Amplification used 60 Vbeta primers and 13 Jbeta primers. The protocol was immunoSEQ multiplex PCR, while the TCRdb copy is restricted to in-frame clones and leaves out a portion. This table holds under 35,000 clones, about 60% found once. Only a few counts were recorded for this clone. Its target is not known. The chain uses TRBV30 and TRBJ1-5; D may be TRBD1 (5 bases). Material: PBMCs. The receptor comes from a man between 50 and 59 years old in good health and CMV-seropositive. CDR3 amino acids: CAWSVQGSYQPQHF. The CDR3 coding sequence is TGTGCCTGGAGTGTTCAGGGTTCATATCAGCCCCAGCATTTT.